This T cell receptor beta chain was captured in a study of CD8 T cells in ankylosing spondylitis. Germline assignment: CDR1 LGHDT and CDR2 YNNKEL (reference sequence). The ends lost 3 bases at V and 10 bases at J; junction bases unmatched: 7. This CDR3 has 15 residues. This clonotype was detected many times. Its antigen is still unknown. TCRdb ran MiXCR on the 5' RACE reads and lists one entry per CDR3 protein. The sample contains 200,000 or so distinct CDR3 sequences, 10% to 15% of which appear only once. Broader study findings: Within matched ankylosing spondylitis synovial fluid, disease-linked clones were reportedly significantly enriched. For ankylosing spondylitis blood, a TCR beta motif of seven to nine highly homologous variants appeared characteristic.

The sequence came from a female donor with ankylosing spondylitis or in good health (not recorded which). The sequencing sample was made of blood, either unsorted or a sorted T cell fraction (not recorded which). J is TRBJ2-1 and V is TRBV3-1, with 12 bases matching TRBD2. The CDR3 spells CASSQLAGGPGEQFF. CDR3 nucleotide sequence: TGTGCCAGCAGCCAGCTAGCGGGAGGGCCAGGGGAGCAGTTCTTC.